The rows below give T cell receptor beta chains drawn from one sample of a study of Ad26.COV2.S vaccination and SARS-CoV-2 variants. Method: immunoSEQ multiplex PCR; TCRdb's copy keeps in-frame clones and lacks some. The table lists some 370,000 clones, roughly four fifths of them singletons. The sample consisted of peripheral blood, taken in a trial of Ad26.COV2.S vaccine versus placebo. The receptors were gathered from a person aged 18-60 years who received the Ad26.COV2.S COVID-19 vaccine or a placebo. The CDR3 runs from the conserved cysteine through the conserved F or W. Each record gives: CDR3 DNA, CDR3 protein, V gene, J gene, D gene, clone size. D genes are given only for firm matches. Size is omitted from some rows. Given values are once, few, many or a class for expanded clones.

cdr3_nt: TGTGCCAGCAGCACCTACAACCGGGGGAAGGTCTGGGAGCAGTTCTTC; cdr3_aa: CASSTYNRGKVWEQFF; v_call: TRBV11-2; j_call: TRBJ2-1; d_call: .; clone_size: .
cdr3_nt: TGTGCCAGCAGGCCAAGGACTAGCGGGGATACGCAGTATTTT; cdr3_aa: CASRPRTSGDTQYF; v_call: TRBV25-1; j_call: TRBJ2-3; d_call: TRBD2; clone_size: .
cdr3_nt: TGTGCCAGCAGCCCCCAGGTGACAGGCTATTCACCCCTCCACTTT; cdr3_aa: CASSPQVTGYSPLHF; v_call: TRBV3-1/TRBV3-2; j_call: TRBJ1-6; d_call: .; clone_size: .
cdr3_nt: TGTGCCAGCAGCCAAGGGTTCAGCCCGGATCAGCCCCAGCATTTT; cdr3_aa: CASSQGFSPDQPQHF; v_call: TRBV3-1/TRBV3-2; j_call: TRBJ1-5; d_call: .; clone_size: .
cdr3_nt: TGTGCCAGTCAACTCAGGGACACCGGGGAGCTGTTTTTT; cdr3_aa: CASQLRDTGELFF; v_call: TRBV19; j_call: TRBJ2-2; d_call: .; clone_size: .
cdr3_nt: TGTGCCACCAGCCCTAAACTAGCGGGGGTAGGCAATGAGCAGTTCTTC; cdr3_aa: CATSPKLAGVGNEQFF; v_call: TRBV15; j_call: TRBJ2-1; d_call: TRBD2; clone_size: .
cdr3_nt: TGTGCCACAAGGGGACTAGCGGGGTCAAGCTCCTACAATGAGCAGTTCTTC; cdr3_aa: CATRGLAGSSSYNEQFF; v_call: TRBV19; j_call: TRBJ2-1; d_call: TRBD2; clone_size: .
cdr3_nt: TGTGCCAGTAGTATAGGCCCTAGAGGTCAGCCCCAGCATTTT; cdr3_aa: CASSIGPRGQPQHF; v_call: TRBV19; j_call: TRBJ1-5; d_call: .; clone_size: few
cdr3_nt: TGCAGCGTTGACAAGGAGACTGAAGCTTTCTTT; cdr3_aa: CSVDKETEAFF; v_call: TRBV29-1; j_call: TRBJ1-1; d_call: .; clone_size: .
cdr3_nt: TGTGCCAGTACCCCGCCCGGGGAAAGGAGACATAGCAATCAGCCCCAGCATTTT; cdr3_aa: CASTPPGERRHSNQPQHF; v_call: TRBV19; j_call: TRBJ1-5; d_call: .; clone_size: once
cdr3_nt: TGTGCCAGCAGCTCAACAGGGTGGCAAGCCAAAAACATTCAGTACTTC; cdr3_aa: CASSSTGWQAKNIQYF; v_call: TRBV7-2; j_call: TRBJ2-4; d_call: .; clone_size: few
cdr3_nt: TGTGCCAGCAGCCAAGCGGAGGTGGCCGATACGCAGTATTTT; cdr3_aa: CASSQAEVADTQYF; v_call: TRBV4-2; j_call: TRBJ2-3; d_call: .; clone_size: .
cdr3_nt: TGCAGTGCCATGACCCGCGGCGAGCAGTACTTC; cdr3_aa: CSAMTRGEQYF; v_call: TRBV20-1; j_call: TRBJ2-7; d_call: .; clone_size: few
cdr3_nt: TGTGCCAGTAGTATTCTGCAGCCTGATCAGCCCCAGCATTTT; cdr3_aa: CASSILQPDQPQHF; v_call: TRBV19; j_call: TRBJ1-5; d_call: .; clone_size: .
cdr3_nt: TGTGCCAGCAGCTACGGGCTGAGGACAGGGGGCTGGGGCGAGCAGTACTTC; cdr3_aa: CASSYGLRTGGWGEQYF; v_call: TRBV7-8; j_call: TRBJ2-7; d_call: TRBD1; clone_size: .
cdr3_nt: TGTGCCAGCAGCCTAGGACAAAACACCGGGGAGCTGTTTTTT; cdr3_aa: CASSLGQNTGELFF; v_call: TRBV7-2; j_call: TRBJ2-2; d_call: .; clone_size: .
cdr3_nt: TGTGCCAGCAGCTGGGACACGGGGACTGAAGCTTTCTTT; cdr3_aa: CASSWDTGTEAFF; v_call: TRBV11-2; j_call: TRBJ1-1; d_call: .; clone_size: .
cdr3_nt: TGCAGCGTGAGCCCCCCCCTTATGGGAGGCTACACCTTC; cdr3_aa: CSVSPPLMGGYTF; v_call: TRBV29-1; j_call: TRBJ1-2; d_call: .; clone_size: .
cdr3_nt: TGTGCCAGCAGTATCGACCCCAATTCACCCCTCCACTTT; cdr3_aa: CASSIDPNSPLHF; v_call: TRBV2; j_call: TRBJ1-6; d_call: .; clone_size: .
cdr3_nt: TGTGCCAGCAGCTTAGGGGGCGTCCCGCCAGCCAATGAGCAGTTCTTC; cdr3_aa: CASSLGGVPPANEQFF; v_call: TRBV7-6; j_call: TRBJ2-1; d_call: .; clone_size: .
cdr3_nt: TGTGCCAGCAGCTTAGCAGCCGAGCAGTACTTC; cdr3_aa: CASSLAAEQYF; v_call: TRBV11-2; j_call: TRBJ2-7; d_call: .; clone_size: .
cdr3_nt: TGTGCCAGCAGCTTAGGTGGGATTCGGAACACTGAAGCTTTCTTT; cdr3_aa: CASSLGGIRNTEAFF; v_call: TRBV7-2; j_call: TRBJ1-1; d_call: .; clone_size: .
cdr3_nt: TGTGCCAGCAGCTTGAGGCTAGCGGGCGAGCAGTACTTC; cdr3_aa: CASSLRLAGEQYF; v_call: TRBV5-6; j_call: TRBJ2-7; d_call: TRBD2; clone_size: .